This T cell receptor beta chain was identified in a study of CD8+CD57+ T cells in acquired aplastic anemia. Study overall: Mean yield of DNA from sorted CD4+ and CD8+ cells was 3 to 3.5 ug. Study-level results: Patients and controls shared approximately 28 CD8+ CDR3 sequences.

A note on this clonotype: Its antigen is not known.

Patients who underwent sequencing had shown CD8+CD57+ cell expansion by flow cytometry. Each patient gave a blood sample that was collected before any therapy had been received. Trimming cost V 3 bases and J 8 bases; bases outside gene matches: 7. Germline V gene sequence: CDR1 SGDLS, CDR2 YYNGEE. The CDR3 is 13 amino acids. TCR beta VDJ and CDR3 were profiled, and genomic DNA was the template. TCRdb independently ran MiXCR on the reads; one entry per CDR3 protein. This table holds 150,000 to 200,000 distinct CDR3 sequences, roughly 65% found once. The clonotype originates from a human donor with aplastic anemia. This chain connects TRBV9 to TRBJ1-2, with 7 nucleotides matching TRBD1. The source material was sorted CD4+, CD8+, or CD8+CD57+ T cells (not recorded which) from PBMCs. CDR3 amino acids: CASSARGRGGYTF. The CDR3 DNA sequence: TGTGCCAGCAGCGCAAGGGGGCGGGGCGGCTACACCTTC.